This T cell receptor (beta chain) emerged from a study of cytomegalovirus exposure and HLA in healthy donors (dated 2017 in TCRdb). With regard to the full study: An earlier analysis of several hundred of the donors reported 276 Gb of sequence data and 117 million unique TCR beta sequences from about 180 million T cells. The study profiled the T cell repertoires of around 700 subjects by immunosequencing and related them to cytomegalovirus serostatus. Among the roughly 430 genotyped donors, about 85% belonged to the genetic ancestry cluster associated with self-reported Caucasian donors. The later analysis used no new phenotypic data to find candidate immune exposures, relying instead on TCR beta sequences and their occurrence across donors. An early release that covered roughly 600 HLA-typed donors contained 300 to 350 gigabases of sequencing data and tens of millions of unique TCR sequences. Genome-wide SNP genotypes for about 65% of the 666 donors were used in a later genetic analysis, which treated that subset as a discovery cohort. The study aimed to test whether signatures of past pathogen exposure could be identified by cataloging public T cell receptors. To study patterns of TCR occurrence, a later analysis re-analyzed previously published TCR beta repertoires from several hundred donors and added high-resolution HLA genotyping. To predict cytomegalovirus infection status, the study combined high-throughput TCR immunosequencing, statistical association of individual TCRs with disease status, and machine learning. Besides the first cohort of about 730 subjects, a separate validation cohort made up of over a hundred different subjects was used. Class I and class II HLA loci were covered by the typing at four-digit resolution. Across some 400 genotyped donors of the cohort, an average of about 250,000 unique TCR beta nucleotide sequences per donor were sequenced, and roughly a sixth of those sequences were non-productive. Donor age, sex, ethnicity and CMV serostatus were compiled alongside the repertoire data. Roughly 5 DR-DQ haplotypes were handled as single units for association and clustering, since linkage in the cohort was strong. All discovery cohort repertoires had been generated using a single sequencing platform. Typing coverage varied by locus: about 620-640 donors for A, B, C, DRB1 and DQB1; approximately 500 for DQA1; approximately 570 for DPA1; roughly 450 for DPB1. An earlier analysis of nearly 600 of the donors applied high-throughput TCR beta sequencing to assess whether each TCR beta V gene segment acted as functional or pseudogenic.

The cohort consisted of approximately 670 healthy bone marrow donors. At the time of sampling, every cohort member was nominally healthy, though immune exposures that went unrecorded were likely present. The donor was CMV seropositive and belonged to the group of more than 250 seropositive cohort members. A peripheral blood sample was collected from each donor, and TCR beta sequencing was performed on peripheral blood mononuclear cells. The Qiagen DNeasy Blood Extraction Kit was used to extract genomic DNA from the blood cell samples. On the study overall, not on this receptor specifically: According to a later analysis, most CMV-associated TCR beta chains appeared to be HLA-restricted, and the HLA associations seemed to be driven largely by CMV exposure. Most TCR sequences were observed very rarely across donors, whereas some public TCRs were present in many individuals. Over 15 rarely observed V segments, including chromosome 9 orphons, were excluded from the earlier analysis of about 600 of the donors because counts were too low. Several of the top co-occurrence clusters appeared to be linked to parvovirus B19, influenza, CMV and Epstein-Barr virus, according to a later analysis. Only TCR beta chains were sequenced in this cohort, and the absence of alpha or paired-chain data limited detectable features. An association between a missense DCLRE1C variant and V-gene and J-gene trimming of TCR beta chains was found in a later genetic analysis and replicated in an independent cohort. Some IMGT-functional V segments, including TRBV6-2 and TRBV6-3, could not be distinguished by the 87-base-pair reads and were therefore excluded. In an earlier analysis of several hundred of the donors, most TCR beta V segments were observed in productive rearrangements about 87% or about 30% of the time, broadly matching IMGT annotations. A further reported finding was that TCR beta sequences accurately predicted the HLA-A and HLA-B alleles for most subjects in the first cohort. Assigning TCR associations to individual alleles was difficult when HLA alleles, especially DR and DQ, strongly co-occurred. Roughly uniform sequencing depth across donors was assumed in presence/absence analyses, although this assumption may not hold. In a later analysis, HLA-associated TCR beta chains were found to be more clonally expanded and to have lower generation probabilities than equally common non-associated chains. In the study, 164 TCR beta chains were listed as associated with cytomegalovirus. A group of highly shared sequence variants was considered likely to be a technical artifact of the sequencing pipeline. In vitro tests confirmed that a few of the cytomegalovirus-associated TCR beta chains recognize cytomegalovirus antigens. HLA typing was unavailable for some donors at each locus, so association tests used only the typed subset. According to a later genetic analysis, donors in an Asian-associated ancestry cluster had fewer N-insertions in productive TCRs than the approximately 610-donor mean. According to a later analysis, TCR association rates differed among HLA loci, with DRB1 alleles showing the most associated TCRs and HLA-C alleles showing the fewest. The classifier was reported to diagnose cytomegalovirus status with high specificity and sensitivity in both the original and validation cohorts. Correlated functional status among segregating V segments might be attributable to linkage disequilibrium, but an unknown experimental factor could not be ruled out. The authors suggested that the approach could potentially be extended to other disease states and immunological phenotypes. Immune exposure information for the cohort was limited to CMV serostatus. A later analysis associated 16,951 TCR beta sequences with specific HLA alleles at a false discovery rate of 0.05.

Library preparation used the immunoSEQ multiplex PCR assay. The multiplex PCR relied on a mix of 60 forward primers for TCR Vbeta segments and 13 reverse primers for TCR Jbeta segments. The CDR3 region of rearranged TCR beta genes was amplified from genomic DNA with a multiplex PCR assay. The amplified TCR beta libraries were sequenced on the Illumina HiSeq System as 87-base-pair reads. For the original study's pipeline: A later analysis counted approximately 74 million unique TCR beta chains across the 666 repertoires, and approximately 11 million of these chains were shared by at least two donors. Raw reads were error-corrected and collapsed into unique sequences by a nearest-neighbor algorithm in which closely related sequences were merged to remove PCR and sequencing errors. To assign V, D and J gene segments, CDR3 sequences were aligned to IMGT reference sequences. Each retained sequence needed at least a six-nucleotide match to both a V gene segment and a J gene segment. A rearrangement counted as productive if the CDR3 had no stop codons and remained in frame with V and J, and every other rearrangement counted as non-productive. CDR3 was defined according to IMGT convention as the region running from the second conserved V-encoded cysteine to the conserved J-encoded phenylalanine. In an earlier analysis of approximately 590 of the donors, sequences lacking an unambiguous match to a single V gene segment were excluded. An earlier analysis of several hundred of the donors called V segments functional above 56.7% productive rearrangements and segregating when the between-donor standard deviation exceeded 5%. A statistical classification framework was developed to diagnose cytomegalovirus status using the catalog of TCR beta chain sequences. In a later analysis, TCR nucleotide sequences were compared against IMGT/GENE-DB human TR gene sequences so that V and J genes could be assigned. In a later analysis, CDR3 sequences and most-parsimonious VDJ recombination scenarios were assigned using the TCRdist pipeline. In a later analysis, each TCR beta chain was defined by its CDR3 amino acid sequence together with its V-gene family, and reads without a unique V-gene family were excluded. A later analysis removed several hundred highly shared, low-generation-probability nucleotide sequences to deal with suspected cross-contamination and a sequencing artifact. For each public chain, a later analysis derived a clonal expansion index from normalized ranks of inferred template counts within each repertoire. In a later analysis, generation probabilities were computed with a VDJ recombination model fitted to out-of-frame rearrangements, and the resulting probabilities were checked against IGoR. A later analysis scored TCR-TCR, TCR-HLA and TCR-CMV co-occurrence with hypergeometric tests, applying a repertoire-size bias correction to TCR pairs. A later analysis estimated false discovery rates by permuting HLA or CMV assignments 20 times. In a later analysis, co-occurring TCRs were grouped using DBSCAN, and TCRdist sequence similarity was added for clustering within HLA-allele-positive subsets. Repertoires with fewer than 30,000 or more than 120,000 public chains were left out of co-occurrence clustering, as were four to six repertoires with anomalous nucleotide sharing. The source is immuneACCESS, and TCRdb retained only in-frame sequences with V and J called. Part of the clones is not carried over; for the studies checked, unresolved V genes explain less than half of this, and the remainder is unexplained. For V, J and clone size, that table is used; D and trimming come from the DNA. This sample lists 99,000 or so clones; around 81% were detected once. Of the sample, approximately 4% falls within the top ten clones.

In the case of this clone: Its antigen is not yet known. Base-call qualities are not available, and no considerably larger clone is one nucleotide away.

Trimming costs V 10 bases and J 0 bases, and their ends lie 15 bases apart. From the cysteine up to the phenylalanine, the CDR3 has a length of 14 residues. Only the CDR3 part of the read is kept: 42 bases, read in frame from the first base. As encoded in the germline V gene, CDR1 is SNHLY while CDR2 is FYNNEI. Source material: PBMCs. The chain is encoded by TRBV2 joined to TRBJ1-1, with no D gene named confidently. This receptor was obtained from a female donor in good health and CMV-seropositive. The CDR3 is CATLVGGLNTEAFF. The DNA sequence is as follows: TGTGCCACCCTAGTAGGCGGATTGAACACTGAAGCTTTCTTT.